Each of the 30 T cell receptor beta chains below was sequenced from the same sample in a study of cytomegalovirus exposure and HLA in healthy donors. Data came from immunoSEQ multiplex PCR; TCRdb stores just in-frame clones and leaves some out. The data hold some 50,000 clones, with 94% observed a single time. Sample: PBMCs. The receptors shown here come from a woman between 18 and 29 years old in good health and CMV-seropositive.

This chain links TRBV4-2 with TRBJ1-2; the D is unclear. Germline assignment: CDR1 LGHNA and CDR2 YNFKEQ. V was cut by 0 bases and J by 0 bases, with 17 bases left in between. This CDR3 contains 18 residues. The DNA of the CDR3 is TGTGCCAGCAGCCAAGATTTTTTGTCGGCGGATGCTAACTATGGCTACACCTTC. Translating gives CASSQDFLSADANYGYTF.

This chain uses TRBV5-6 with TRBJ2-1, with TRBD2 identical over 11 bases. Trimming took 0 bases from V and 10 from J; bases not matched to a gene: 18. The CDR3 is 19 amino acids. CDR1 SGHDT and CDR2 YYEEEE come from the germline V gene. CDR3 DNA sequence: TGTGCCAGCAGCTTGGATAGTAGCGGGAGGGTTTTCTCGGGTTCGGAGCAGTTCTTC. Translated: CASSLDSSGRVFSGSEQFF.

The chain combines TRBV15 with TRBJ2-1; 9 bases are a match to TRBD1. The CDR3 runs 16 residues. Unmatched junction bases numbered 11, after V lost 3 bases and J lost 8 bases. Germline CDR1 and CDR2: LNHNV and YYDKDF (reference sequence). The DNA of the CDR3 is TGTGCCACCAGCAGGGGCCCGGACAGGGGTTCGCATGAGCAGTTCTTC. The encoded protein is CATSRGPDRGSHEQFF.

DNA of the CDR3: TGTGCCAGCAGCTGGAGTCGGGGGACAGGGCTTACAAGTGAGCAGTTCTTC. It yields the protein CASSWSRGTGLTSEQFF. This chain uses TRBV11-3 with TRBJ2-1; the match to TRBD1 covers 9 bases. The CDR3 runs to 17 residues. Germline values: CDR1 SGHNT, CDR2 YENEEA. V dropped 4 bases and J dropped 9; count of bases not matched to a gene: 16.

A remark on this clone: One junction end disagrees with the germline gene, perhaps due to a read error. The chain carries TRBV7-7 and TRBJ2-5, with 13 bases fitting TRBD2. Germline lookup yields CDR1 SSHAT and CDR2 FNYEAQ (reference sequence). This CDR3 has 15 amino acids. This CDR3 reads CASSLGLAGVETQYF. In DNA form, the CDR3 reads TGTGCTAGCAGCTTAGGACTAGCGGGAGTGGAGACCCAGTACTTC.

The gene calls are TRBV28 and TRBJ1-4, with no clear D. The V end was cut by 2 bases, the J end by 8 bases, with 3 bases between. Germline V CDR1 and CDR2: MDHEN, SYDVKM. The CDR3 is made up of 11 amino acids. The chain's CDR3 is CASSLREKLFF. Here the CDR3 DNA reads TGTGCCAGCAGTTTACGGGAAAAACTGTTTTTT.

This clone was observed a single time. CDR3 loop: CASSERGSPNGYTF. For the CDR3, the DNA is TGTGCCAGCAGTGAGAGGGGGTCCCCGAATGGCTACACCTTC. This sequence joins TRBV27 and TRBJ1-2; maybe TRBD1 (6 bases). The V gene's germline CDR1 is MNHEY and CDR2 SMNVEV (reference sequence). V was shortened by 5 bases and J by 6 bases, with 16 bases between the two germline ends. The CDR3 loop spans 14 amino acids.

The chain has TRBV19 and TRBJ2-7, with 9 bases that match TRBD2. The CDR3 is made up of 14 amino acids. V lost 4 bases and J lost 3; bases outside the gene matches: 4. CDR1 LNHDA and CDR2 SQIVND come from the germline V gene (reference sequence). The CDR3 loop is CASSKTSGYYEQYF. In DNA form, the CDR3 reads TGTGCCAGTAGTAAGACTAGCGGATACTACGAGCAGTACTTC. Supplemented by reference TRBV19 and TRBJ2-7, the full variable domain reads DGGITQSPKYLFRKEGQNVTLSCEQNLNHDAMYWYRQDPGQGLRLIYYSQIVNDFQKGDIAEGYSVSREKKESFPLTVTSAQKNPTAFYLCASSKTSGYYEQYFGPGTRLTVT.

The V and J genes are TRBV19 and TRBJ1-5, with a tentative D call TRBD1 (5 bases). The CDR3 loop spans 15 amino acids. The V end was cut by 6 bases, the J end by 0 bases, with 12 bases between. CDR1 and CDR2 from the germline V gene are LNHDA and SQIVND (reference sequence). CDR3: CASSDGTFSNQPQHF. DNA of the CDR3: TGTGCCAGTAGCGATGGGACTTTTAGCAATCAGCCCCAGCATTTT.

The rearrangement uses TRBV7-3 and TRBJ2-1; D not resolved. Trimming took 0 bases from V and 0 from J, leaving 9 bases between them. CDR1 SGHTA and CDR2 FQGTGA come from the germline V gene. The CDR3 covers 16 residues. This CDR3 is CASSLTAVSSYNEQFF. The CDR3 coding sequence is TGTGCCAGCAGCTTAACTGCCGTGAGCTCCTACAATGAGCAGTTCTTC.

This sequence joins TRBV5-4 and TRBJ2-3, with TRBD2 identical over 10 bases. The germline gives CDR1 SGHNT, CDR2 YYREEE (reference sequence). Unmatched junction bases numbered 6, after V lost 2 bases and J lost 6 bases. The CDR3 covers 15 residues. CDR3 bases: TGTGCCAGCAGCTTAACTAGCGGGACGGCGGATACGCAGTATTTT. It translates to CASSLTSGTADTQYF.

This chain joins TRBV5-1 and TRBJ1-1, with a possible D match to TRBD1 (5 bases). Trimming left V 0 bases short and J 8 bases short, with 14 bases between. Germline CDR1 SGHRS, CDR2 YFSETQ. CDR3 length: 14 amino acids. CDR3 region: CASSLVGRDVEAFF. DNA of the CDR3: TGCGCCAGCAGCTTGGTGGGCAGGGATGTGGAAGCTTTCTTT.

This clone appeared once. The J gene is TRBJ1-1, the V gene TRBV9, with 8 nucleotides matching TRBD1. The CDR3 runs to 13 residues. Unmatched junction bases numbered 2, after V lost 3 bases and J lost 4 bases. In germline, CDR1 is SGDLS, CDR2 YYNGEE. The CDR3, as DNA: TGTGCCAGCAGCGAAACAGGGGGCACTGAAGCTTTCTTT. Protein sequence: CASSETGGTEAFF.

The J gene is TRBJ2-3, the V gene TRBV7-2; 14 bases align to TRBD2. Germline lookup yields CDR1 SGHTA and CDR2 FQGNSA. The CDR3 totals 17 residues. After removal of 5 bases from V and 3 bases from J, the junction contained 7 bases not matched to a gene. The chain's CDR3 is CASSDGTSGRWTDTQYF. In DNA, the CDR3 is TGTGCCAGCAGCGATGGGACTAGCGGGAGATGGACAGATACGCAGTATTTT. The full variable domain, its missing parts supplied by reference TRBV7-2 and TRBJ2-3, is GAGVSQSPSNKVTEKGKDVELRCDPISGHTALYWYRQSLGQGLEFLIYFQGNSAPDKSGLPSDRFSAERTGGSVSTLTIQRTQQEDSAVYLCASSDGTSGRWTDTQYFGPGTRLTVL.

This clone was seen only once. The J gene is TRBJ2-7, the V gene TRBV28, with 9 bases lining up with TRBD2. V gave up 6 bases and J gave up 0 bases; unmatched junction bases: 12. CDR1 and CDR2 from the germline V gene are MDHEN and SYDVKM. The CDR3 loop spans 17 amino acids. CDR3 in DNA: TGTGCCAGCAGGCCTCTAGCGGGAAGGCTACTCTCCTACGAGCAGTACTTC. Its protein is CASRPLAGRLLSYEQYF.

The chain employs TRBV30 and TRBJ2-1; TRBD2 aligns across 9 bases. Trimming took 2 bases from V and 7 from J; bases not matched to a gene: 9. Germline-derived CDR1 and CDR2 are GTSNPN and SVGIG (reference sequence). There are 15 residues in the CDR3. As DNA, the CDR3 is TGTGCCTGGAGTCCAATAGCGGGAGATGTTAATGAGCAGTTCTTC. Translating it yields CAWSPIAGDVNEQFF. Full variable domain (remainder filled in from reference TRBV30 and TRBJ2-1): SQTIHQWPATLVQPVGSPLSLECTVEGTSNPNLYWYRQAAGRGLQLLFYSVGIGQISSEVPQNLSASRPQDRQFILSSKKLLLSDSGFYLCAWSPIAGDVNEQFFGPGTRLTVL.

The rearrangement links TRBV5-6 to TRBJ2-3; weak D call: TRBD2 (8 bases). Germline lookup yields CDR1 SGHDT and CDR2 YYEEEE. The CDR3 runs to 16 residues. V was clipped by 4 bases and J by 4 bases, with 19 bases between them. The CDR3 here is CASSPPPGGGADTQYF. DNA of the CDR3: TGTGCCAGCAGCCCTCCCCCGGGAGGGGGCGCAGATACGCAGTATTTT. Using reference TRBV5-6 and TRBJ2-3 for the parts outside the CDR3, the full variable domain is DAGVTQSPTHLIKTRGQQVTLRCSPKSGHDTVSWYQQALGQGPQFIFQYYEEEERQRGNFPDRFSGHQFPNYSSELNVNALLLGDSALYLCASSPPPGGGADTQYFGPGTRLTVL.

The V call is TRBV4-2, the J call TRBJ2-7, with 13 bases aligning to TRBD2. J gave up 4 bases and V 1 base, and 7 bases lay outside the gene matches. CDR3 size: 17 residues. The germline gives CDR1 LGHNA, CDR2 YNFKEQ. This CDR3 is CASSQGPLAGGPYEQYF. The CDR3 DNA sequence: TGTGCCAGCAGCCAAGGCCCACTAGCGGGAGGGCCTTACGAGCAGTACTTC.

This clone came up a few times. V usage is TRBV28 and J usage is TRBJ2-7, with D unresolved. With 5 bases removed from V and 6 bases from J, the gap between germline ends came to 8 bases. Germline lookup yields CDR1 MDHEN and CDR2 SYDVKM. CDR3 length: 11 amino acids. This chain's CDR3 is CASSHNSEQYF. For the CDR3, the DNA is TGTGCCAGCAGTCACAATTCCGAGCAGTACTTC.

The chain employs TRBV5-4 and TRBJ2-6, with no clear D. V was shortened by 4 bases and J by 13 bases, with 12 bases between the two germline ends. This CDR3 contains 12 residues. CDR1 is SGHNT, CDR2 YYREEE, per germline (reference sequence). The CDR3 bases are TGTGCCAGCAGCCTACCCTCTAAGGTCCTGACTTTC. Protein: CASSLPSKVLTF.

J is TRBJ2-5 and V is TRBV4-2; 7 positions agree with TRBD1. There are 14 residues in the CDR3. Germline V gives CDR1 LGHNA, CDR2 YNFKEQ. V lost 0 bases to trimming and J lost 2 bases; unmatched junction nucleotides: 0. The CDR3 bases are TGTGCCAGCAGCCAAGACAGGGGGCAAGAGACCCAGTACTTC. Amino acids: CASSQDRGQETQYF.

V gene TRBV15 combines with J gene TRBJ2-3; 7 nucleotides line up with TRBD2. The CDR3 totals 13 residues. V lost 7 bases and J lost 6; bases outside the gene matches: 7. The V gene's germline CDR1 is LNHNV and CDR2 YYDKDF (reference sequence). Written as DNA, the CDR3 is TGTGCCACCAAGGCGGGAGTTGAGGATACGCAGTATTTT. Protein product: CATKAGVEDTQYF.

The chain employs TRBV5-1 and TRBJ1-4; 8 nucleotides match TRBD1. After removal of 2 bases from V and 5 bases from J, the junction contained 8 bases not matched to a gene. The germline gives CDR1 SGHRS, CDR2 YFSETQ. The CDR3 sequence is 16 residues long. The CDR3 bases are TGCGCCAGCAGCTTTGTGAACAGGGGGTTAAATGAAAAACTGTTTTTT. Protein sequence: CASSFVNRGLNEKLFF.

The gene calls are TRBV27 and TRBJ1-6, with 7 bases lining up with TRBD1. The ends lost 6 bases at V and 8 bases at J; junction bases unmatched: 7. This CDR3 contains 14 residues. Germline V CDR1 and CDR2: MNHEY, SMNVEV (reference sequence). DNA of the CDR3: TGTGCCAGCAGCACCGACAGGGACTATTCACCCCTCCACTTT. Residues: CASSTDRDYSPLHF.

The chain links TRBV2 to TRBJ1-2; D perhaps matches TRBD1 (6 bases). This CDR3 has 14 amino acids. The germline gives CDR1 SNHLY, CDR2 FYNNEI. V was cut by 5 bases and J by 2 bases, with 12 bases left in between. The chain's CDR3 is CASSHRDINYGYTF. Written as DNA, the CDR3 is TGTGCCAGCAGTCACCGGGACATCAACTATGGCTACACCTTC.

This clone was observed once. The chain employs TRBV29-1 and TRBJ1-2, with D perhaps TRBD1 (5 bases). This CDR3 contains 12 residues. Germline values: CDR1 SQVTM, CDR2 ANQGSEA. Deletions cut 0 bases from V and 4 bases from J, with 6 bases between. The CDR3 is CSVEDGAYGYTF. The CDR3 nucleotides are TGCAGCGTTGAAGATGGGGCCTATGGCTACACCTTC.

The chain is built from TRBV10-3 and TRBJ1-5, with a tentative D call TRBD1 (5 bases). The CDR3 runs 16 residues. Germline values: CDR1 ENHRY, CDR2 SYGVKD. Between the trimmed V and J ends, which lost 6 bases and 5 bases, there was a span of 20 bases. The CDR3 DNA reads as TGTGCCATCAGCGGGGGTTCGGGGAGAGGCGATCAGCCCCAGCATTTT. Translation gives CAISGGSGRGDQPQHF.

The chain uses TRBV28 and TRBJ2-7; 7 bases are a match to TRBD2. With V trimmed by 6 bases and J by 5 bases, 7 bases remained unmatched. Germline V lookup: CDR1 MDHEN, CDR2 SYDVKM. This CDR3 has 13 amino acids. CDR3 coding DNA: TGTGCCAGCAGCCTGACACTAGCGAACGAGCAGTACTTC. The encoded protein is CASSLTLANEQYF.

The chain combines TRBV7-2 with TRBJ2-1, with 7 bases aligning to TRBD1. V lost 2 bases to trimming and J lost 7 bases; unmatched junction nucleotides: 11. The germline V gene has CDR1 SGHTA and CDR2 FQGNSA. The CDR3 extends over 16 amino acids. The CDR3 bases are TGTGCCAGCAGCTTACAAGGGACAGTCCCTAGTAATGAGCAGTTCTTC. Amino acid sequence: CASSLQGTVPSNEQFF.

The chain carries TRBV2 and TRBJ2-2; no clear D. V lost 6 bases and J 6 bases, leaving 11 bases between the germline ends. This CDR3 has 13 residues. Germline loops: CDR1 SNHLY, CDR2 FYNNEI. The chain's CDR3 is CASRIMAPGELFF. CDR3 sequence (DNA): TGTGCCAGCAGAATAATGGCACCCGGGGAGCTGTTTTTT.